This TCR beta chain was profiled in a study of human T cells and chemical hapten exposure. The CDR3 is made up of 17 amino acids. V lost 10 bases, J lost 2 bases, and 25 bases lay in between. CDR1 and CDR2 (germline): MNHEY, SVGAGI. As for time point: pre-sensitization, week 0. Indicated treatment: therapeutic diphenylcyclopropenone sensitization with weekly scalp DPC. TCRdb fed the RACE reads into MiXCR, producing one record per CDR3 protein. The sample lists around 200,000 distinct CDR3 sequences, just under 30% seen once, with 2.5% to 3.5% in the top ten. The rearrangement joins TRBV6-5 to TRBJ2-3, with D possibly being TRBD2 (6 bases). The receptor comes from a woman aged 25 to 39 with alopecia areata. Some clones in this sample may be carry-over from other donors' samples. The sequencing here drew on whole blood, taken in connection with sensitization to the hapten diphenylcyclopropenone (DPC). The CDR3 reads CATQKETNGGNTDTQYF. The CDR3 DNA is TGTGCCACCCAAAAAGAGACTAACGGGGGAAACACAGATACGCAGTATTTT.